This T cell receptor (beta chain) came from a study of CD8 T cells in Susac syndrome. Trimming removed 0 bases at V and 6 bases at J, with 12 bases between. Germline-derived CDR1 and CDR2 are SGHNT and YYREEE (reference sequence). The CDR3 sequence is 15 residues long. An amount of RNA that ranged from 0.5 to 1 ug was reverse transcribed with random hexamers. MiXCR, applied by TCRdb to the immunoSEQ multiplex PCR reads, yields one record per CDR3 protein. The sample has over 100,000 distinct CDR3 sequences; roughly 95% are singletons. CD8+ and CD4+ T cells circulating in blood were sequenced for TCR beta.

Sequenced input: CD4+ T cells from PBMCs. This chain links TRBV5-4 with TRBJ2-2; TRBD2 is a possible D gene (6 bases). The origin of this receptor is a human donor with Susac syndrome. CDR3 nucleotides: TGTGCCAGCAGCTTGGACGGGAGTAGAGCCGGGGAGCTGTTTTTT. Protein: CASSLDGSRAGELFF. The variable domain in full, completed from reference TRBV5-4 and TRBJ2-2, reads ETGVTQSPTHLIKTRGQQVTLRCSSQSGHNTVSWYQQALGQGPQFIFQYYREEENGRGNFPPRFSGLQFPNYSSELNVNALELDDSALYLCASSLDGSRAGELFFGEGSRLTVL.